A selection of T cell receptor beta chains follows, all from one sample in a study of blood T cell repertoires in COVID-19. The repertoire was sequenced with immunoSEQ multiplex PCR; TCRdb's copy has only in-frame clones and lacks some. The data show 150,000 to 200,000 clones, with around nine tenths seen just once and 18% held by the top ten. What was sequenced was peripheral blood. The receptors come from a man aged 55-75 years with active or convalescent COVID-19. Each CDR3 is given without its conserved first and last residue. Clone size appears in some rows only: once, few, many, or a class for an expanded clone.

>TRBV7-6|.
ASSLVLAGAYNEQF
>TRBV19|.
ASIGRGFANTGELF
>TRBV7-7|.
ASSLGRGVGETQY
>TRBV12-5|.
ASGPPGLADQETQY
>TRBV7-2|.
ASSLAASGGATYTQY
>TRBV18|.
ASSSVQGAYNEQF
>TRBV6-6|.
ASSQTASGANVLT
>TRBV19|.
ASSIRDTYSGNTIY
>TRBV4-1|.
ASSQATDSGTGNDYEQY
>TRBV7-9|.
ASSSINRGHTEAF
>TRBV3-1/TRBV3-2|.
ASSRTNTEAF
>TRBV2|.
ASRDLGVTNEKLF
>TRBV10-2|once
ASSESRGLRSGEQF
>TRBV27|.
ASSLQGAITYNEQF
>TRBV6-1|.
ASSGGLAGEPYEQY
>TRBV19|.
ASSGQGYDTGELF
>TRBV6-6|.
ASSPTPSSYNSPLH
>TRBV5-1|.
ASSPDRGHPYEQY
>TRBV6-5|.
ASSYWDRDRDGYT
>TRBV4-2|.
ASSQVDRDNEQF
>TRBV12-5|.
ASGLVQSYEQY
>TRBV7-9|.
ASSLTGGNGYT
>TRBV7-2|.
ASSLDFTSGRRYNEQF